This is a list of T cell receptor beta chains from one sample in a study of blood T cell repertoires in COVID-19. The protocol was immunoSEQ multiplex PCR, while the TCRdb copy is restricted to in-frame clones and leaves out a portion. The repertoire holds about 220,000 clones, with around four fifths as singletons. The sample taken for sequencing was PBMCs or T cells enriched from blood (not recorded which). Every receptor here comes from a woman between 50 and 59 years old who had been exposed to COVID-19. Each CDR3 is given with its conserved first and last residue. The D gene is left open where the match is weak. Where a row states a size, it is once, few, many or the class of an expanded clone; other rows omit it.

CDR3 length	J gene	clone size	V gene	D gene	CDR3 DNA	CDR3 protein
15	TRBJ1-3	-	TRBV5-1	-	TGCGCCAGCAGCTTGGAGGAGGGTTCTGGAAACACCATATATTTT	CASSLEEGSGNTIYF
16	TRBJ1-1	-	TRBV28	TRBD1	TGTGCCAGTACAGGGGCCTCATTGGGCTTGAACACTGAAGCTTTCTTT	CASTGASLGLNTEAFF
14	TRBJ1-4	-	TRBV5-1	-	TGCGCCAGCAGCTTGGACAGGCCACCTGAAAAACTGTTTTTT	CASSLDRPPEKLFF
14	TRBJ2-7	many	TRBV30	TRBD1	TGTGCCTGGGCCGGGACAGGGGCCTTCTACGAGCAGTACTTC	CAWAGTGAFYEQYF
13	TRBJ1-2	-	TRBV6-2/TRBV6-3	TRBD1	TGTGCCAGCAGTCTACAGGGGGTTTATGGCTACACCTTC	CASSLQGVYGYTF
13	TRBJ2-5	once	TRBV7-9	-	TGTGCCAGCAGCTTGGGGGGTGTGGAGACCCAGTACTTC	CASSLGGVETQYF
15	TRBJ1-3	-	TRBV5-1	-	TGCGCCAGCAGCTTGGACGGGTTAGGAGGAAACACCATATATTTT	CASSLDGLGGNTIYF
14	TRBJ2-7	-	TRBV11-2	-	TGTGCCAGCAGCTCTATAGCGGTCGCAAACGAGCAGTACTTC	CASSSIAVANEQYF
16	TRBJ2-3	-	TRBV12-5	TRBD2	TGTGCTAGTGGTTCTGCTAGCGGGGGGATCACAGATACGCAGTATTTT	CASGSASGGITDTQYF
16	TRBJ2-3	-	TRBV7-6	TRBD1	TGTGCCAGCAGCCGTAGGGACAGGGGGCGCACAGATACGCAGTATTTT	CASSRRDRGRTDTQYF
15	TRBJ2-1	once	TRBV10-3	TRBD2	TGTGCCATCAGTGACTCGACGGGGGGATCGGATGAGCAGTTCTTC	CAISDSTGGSDEQFF
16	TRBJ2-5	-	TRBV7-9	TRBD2	TGTGCCAGCAGCCCTGGACTAGCGGGGGTTCAAGAGACCCAGTACTTC	CASSPGLAGVQETQYF
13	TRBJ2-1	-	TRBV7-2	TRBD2	TGTGCCAGCAACCCCTGGGGGGGTAATGAGCAGTTCTTC	CASNPWGGNEQFF
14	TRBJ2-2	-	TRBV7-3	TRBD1	TGTGCCAGCAGCTCGGACAGGGGCCCCGGGGAGCTGTTTTTT	CASSSDRGPGELFF
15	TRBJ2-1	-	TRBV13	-	TGTGCCAGCAGCCGAGACCAAGAGGTAAACAATGAGCAGTTCTTC	CASSRDQEVNNEQFF
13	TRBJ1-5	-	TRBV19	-	TGTGCCAGTAGTCCGGCACAGGATCAGCCCCAGCATTTT	CASSPAQDQPQHF
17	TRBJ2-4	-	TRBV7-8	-	TGTGCCAGCAGCTTATTGAGATCACCCCTAGCCAAAAACATTCAGTACTTC	CASSLLRSPLAKNIQYF
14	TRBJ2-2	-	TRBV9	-	TGTGCCAGCAGCGCCGGGGTCGGTATCGGGGAGCTGTTTTTT	CASSAGVGIGELFF
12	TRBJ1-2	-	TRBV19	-	TGTGCCAGTATGGGAGCTAACTATGGCTACACCTTC	CASMGANYGYTF
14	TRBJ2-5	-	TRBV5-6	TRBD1	TGTGCCAGCAGCTTGGAACAGGGGAGAGAGACCCAGTACTTC	CASSLEQGRETQYF
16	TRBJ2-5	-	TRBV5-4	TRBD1	TGTGCCAGCAGCCAGGCCCCCCAAGGGACAGGGGGGACCCAGTACTTC	CASSQAPQGTGGTQYF
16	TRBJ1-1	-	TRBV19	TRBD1	TGTGCCAGTAGTATACTGAGAAGGGGGCGTCACACTGAAGCTTTCTTT	CASSILRRGRHTEAFF
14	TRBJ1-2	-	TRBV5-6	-	TGTGCCAGCAGCTTACACAGGATGAACTATGGCTACACCTTC	CASSLHRMNYGYTF
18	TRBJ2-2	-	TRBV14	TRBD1	TGTGCCAGCAGCCACTTTAAACGGAGACAGGGAGACACCGGGGAGCTGTTTTTT	CASSHFKRRQGDTGELFF
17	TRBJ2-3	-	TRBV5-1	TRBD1	TGCGCCAGCAGCTTACGTGGGACAGCCGCTAGCACAGATACGCAGTATTTT	CASSLRGTAASTDTQYF
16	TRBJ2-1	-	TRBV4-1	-	TGCGCCAGCAGCCAAGATGGGCAGGGTAATAACAATGAGCAGTTCTTC	CASSQDGQGNNNEQFF
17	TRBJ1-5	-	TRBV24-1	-	TGTGCCACCAGTGATTCGGAACAGCCCTATAGCAATCAGCCCCAGCATTTT	CATSDSEQPYSNQPQHF
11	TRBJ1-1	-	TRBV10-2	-	TGCGCCAGCAGTGCGGGCACTGAAGCTTTCTTT	CASSAGTEAFF
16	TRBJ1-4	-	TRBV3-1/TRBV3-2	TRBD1	TGTGCCAGCAGCCCGGGACAGCCTTCGACTAATGAAAAACTGTTTTTT	CASSPGQPSTNEKLFF
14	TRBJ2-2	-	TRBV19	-	TGTGCCACCAGAAGGGCTAGGGGGACCGGGGAGCTGTTTTTT	CATRRARGTGELFF
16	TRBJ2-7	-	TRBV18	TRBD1	TGTGCCAGCTCACCACGGAGGACAGGGGGCTCCTACGAGCAGTACTTC	CASSPRRTGGSYEQYF